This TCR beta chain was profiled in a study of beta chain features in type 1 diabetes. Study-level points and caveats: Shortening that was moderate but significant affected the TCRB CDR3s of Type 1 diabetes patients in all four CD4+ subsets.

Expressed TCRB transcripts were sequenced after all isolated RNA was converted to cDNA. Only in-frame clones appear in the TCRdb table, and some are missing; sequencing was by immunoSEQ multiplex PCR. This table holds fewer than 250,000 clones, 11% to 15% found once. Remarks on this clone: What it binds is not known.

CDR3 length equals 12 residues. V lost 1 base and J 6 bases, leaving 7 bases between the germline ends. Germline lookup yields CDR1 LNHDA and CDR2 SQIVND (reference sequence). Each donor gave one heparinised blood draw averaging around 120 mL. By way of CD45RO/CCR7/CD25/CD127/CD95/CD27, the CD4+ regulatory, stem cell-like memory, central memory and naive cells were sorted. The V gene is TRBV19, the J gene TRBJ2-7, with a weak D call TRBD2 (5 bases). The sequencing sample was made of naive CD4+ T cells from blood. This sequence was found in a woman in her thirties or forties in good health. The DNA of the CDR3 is TGTGCCAGTAGTATAGGGGCGGGCGAGCAGTACTTC. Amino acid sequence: CASSIGAGEQYF.